Sequencing of this T cell receptor beta chain was carried out in a study of control samples from healthy donors and cancer patients. This CDR3 spans 14 amino acids. Trimming shortened V by 4 bases and J by 6 bases, and 14 bases separated the two germline ends. The V gene's germline CDR1 is LGHDT and CDR2 YNNKEL (reference sequence). Profiling relied on immunoSEQ multiplex PCR, and the TCRdb table lists in-frame clones only, not all of them. Here the sample spans some 140,000 clones, about 88% being singletons. Material: blood. The clonotype comes from a woman aged 25-40 years in good health. The V call is TRBV3-1 (or the pseudogene TRBV3-2), the J call TRBJ2-3; D is perhaps TRBD2 (6 bases). The CDR3 DNA is TGTGCCAGCAGCCTCAGAGGAGGGTTGGATACGCAGTATTTT. Translating it yields CASSLRGGLDTQYF.